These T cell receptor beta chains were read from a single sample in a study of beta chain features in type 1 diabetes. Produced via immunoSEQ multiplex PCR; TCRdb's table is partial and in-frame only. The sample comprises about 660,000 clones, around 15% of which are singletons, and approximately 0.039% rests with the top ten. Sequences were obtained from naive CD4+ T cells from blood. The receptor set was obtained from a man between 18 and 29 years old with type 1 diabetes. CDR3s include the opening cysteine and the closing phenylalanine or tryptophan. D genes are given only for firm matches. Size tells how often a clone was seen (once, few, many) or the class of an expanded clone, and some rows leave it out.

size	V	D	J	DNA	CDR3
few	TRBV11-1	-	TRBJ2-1	TGTGCCAGCAGCTTAGCGATCCGGGACACTGATGGATTCAATGAGCAGTTCTTC	CASSLAIRDTDGFNEQFF
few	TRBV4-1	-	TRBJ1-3	TGCGCCAGCAGCCAGGGTCTTCAGGGTCCCGTGAACACCATATATTTT	CASSQGLQGPVNTIYF
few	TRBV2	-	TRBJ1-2	TGTGCCAGCGAAGTGATAGGAAGCTATGGCTACACCTTC	CASEVIGSYGYTF
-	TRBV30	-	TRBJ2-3	TGTGCCTGGAGTGTAGGGACAGATACGCAGTATTTT	CAWSVGTDTQYF
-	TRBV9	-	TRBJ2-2	TGTGCCAGCAGCGTAGCAAGTCCCCAGAACACCGGGGAGCTGTTTTTT	CASSVASPQNTGELFF
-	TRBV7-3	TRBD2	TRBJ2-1	TGTGCCAGCAGCCCTAGCGGGGGGGCCTACAATGAGCAGTTCTTC	CASSPSGGAYNEQFF
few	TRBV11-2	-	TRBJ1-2	TGTGCCAGCAGCTTAGTAGGAGCAGCTAACTATGGCTACACCTTC	CASSLVGAANYGYTF
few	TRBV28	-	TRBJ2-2	TGTGCCCTCCAAGGGGGGAACACCGGGGAGCTGTTTTTT	CALQGGNTGELFF
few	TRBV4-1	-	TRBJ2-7	TGCGCCAGCAGCCAACCGGACAGACCTTCCTACGAGCAGTACTTC	CASSQPDRPSYEQYF
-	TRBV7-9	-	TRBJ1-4	TGTGCCAGCAGCTTAAAAAATGAAAAACTGTTTTTT	CASSLKNEKLFF
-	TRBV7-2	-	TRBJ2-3	TGTGCCAGCAGCTATCAAAGCACAGATACGCAGTATTTT	CASSYQSTDTQYF
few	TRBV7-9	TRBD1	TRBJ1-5	TGTGCCAGCAGCTTAAATGACAGGGGAAAGTGGGGCAATCAGCCCCAGCATTTT	CASSLNDRGKWGNQPQHF
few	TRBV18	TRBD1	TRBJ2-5	TGTGCCAGCTCACCGGACAGGGTTCAAGAGACCCAGTACTTC	CASSPDRVQETQYF
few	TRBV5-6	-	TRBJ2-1	TGTGCCAGCACGGGAATTGGCGCCCGTGAGCAGTTCTTC	CASTGIGAREQFF